The clone carrying this T cell receptor (beta chain) was seen more than once but under ten times. The sample comes from a study of blood T cells in healthy people across ages. PCR was performed a second time for 7 to 11 cycles using a sample-barcoded 5' primer and a J-beta primer mix. Each cDNA molecule received a tag from a template-switch adaptor that had 12 random nucleotides. TCRdb re-called the 5' RACE reads through MiXCR, storing one row per CDR3 protein. Of 750,000 to 1,000,000 distinct CDR3 sequences listed, about 29% are singletons. Each individual donor underwent a draw of 8.5 to 10 milliliters of peripheral blood. The same data also contributed to another study, on T cells of mothers and their children. In that study: Each child gave approximately 3 million TCR beta CDR3 reads (each mother, over 9.5 million). Related mother-child pairs showed slightly higher but non-significant overlap than unrelated pairs.

This receptor was taken from a woman between 35 and 50 years old in good health. Sample: blood.

The CDR3 DNA sequence: TGCAGTGCCTTCCCGGGATCCTCTCTCCGGGGGCAGTACTTC. As protein: CSAFPGSSLRGQYF. The gene calls are TRBV20-1 and TRBJ2-7, with D possibly TRBD2 on 5 matching bases. CDR1 and CDR2 from the germline V gene are DFQATT and SNEGSKA (reference sequence). The V end lost 6 bases, the J end lost 9 bases, and 24 bases lay between the germline ends. The CDR3 length is 14 residues.